A single sample is the source of the 15 T cell receptor beta chains below, sequenced in a study of T-cell reconstitution after alpha-beta-depleted transplantation in children. As it was prepared, the TCRbeta library received unique molecular identifiers. TCRdb recomputed calls from the PCR reads with MiXCR, one row per CDR3 protein. In the table there are some 590,000 distinct CDR3 sequences, roughly 10% of which are singletons. The sequenced sample was PBMCs from the stem cell graft donor, obtained from the stem cell graft. Receptors originate from a human donor who donated a stem cell graft to a child with acute myeloid leukemia.

V and J are TRBV3-1 and TRBJ2-5; no clear D gene. V was shortened by 2 bases and J by 1 base, with 5 bases between the two germline ends. The CDR3 is 13 amino acids. Germline V gene sequence: CDR1 LGHDT, CDR2 YNNKEL (reference sequence). Written as DNA, the CDR3 is TGTGCCAGCAGCCAAACCCTCCAAGAGACCCAGTACTTC. Translation gives CASSQTLQETQYF.

Many counts were recorded for this clonotype. The rearrangement uses TRBV10-3 and TRBJ2-3, with D tentatively TRBD1 (5 bases). Between the trimmed V and J ends, which lost 3 bases and 0 bases, there was a span of 10 bases. CDR3 length: 15 amino acids. Germline V CDR1 and CDR2: ENHRY, SYGVKD. CDR3 sequence: CAISDPGFSTDTQYF. In DNA, the CDR3 is TGTGCCATCAGTGATCCAGGGTTTAGCACAGATACGCAGTATTTT.

This clonotype appeared a few times. The chain uses TRBV21-1 and TRBJ2-7; the table's D call TRBD1 went unverified against the DNA. TRBV21-1 is recorded as a pseudogene. The CDR3 sequence is 18 residues long. The chain's CDR3 is CASRKKGIGGAKTYEQYF. The CDR3 nucleotides read TGTGCCAGCAGAAAGAAAGGTATAGGGGGAGCTAAAACCTACGAGCAGTACTTC.

This clonotype was counted at least ten times. CDR3 nucleotide sequence: TGTGCCAGCAGCCCCGGGACTGAGCAGTTCTTC. It yields the protein CASSPGTEQFF. This sequence joins TRBV6-1 and TRBJ2-1; the D call may be TRBD1 or TRBD2 (5 bases each). This CDR3 comprises 11 residues. The germline V and J ends were trimmed by 6 bases and 9 bases, with 9 bases remaining between them. Germline assignment: CDR1 MNHNS and CDR2 SASEGT.

This clonotype was observed at least ten times. The rearrangement links TRBV5-1 to TRBJ1-6; no firm D call. The CDR3 extends over 14 amino acids. Germline V gives CDR1 SGHRS, CDR2 YFSETQ. V lost 0 bases to trimming and J lost 8 bases, with 9 bases between them. CDR3: CASSLEGNDSPLHF. CDR3 DNA: TGCGCCAGCAGCTTGGAAGGGAATGATTCACCCCTCCACTTT.

This clonotype turned up a few times. The chain has TRBV27 and TRBJ1-6; D not resolved. The germline V and J ends were trimmed by 5 bases and 4 bases, with 9 bases remaining between them. The CDR3 runs 14 residues. Germline V gives CDR1 MNHEY, CDR2 SMNVEV (reference sequence). In DNA, the CDR3 is TGTGCCAGCAGTGGGAACGGGTATAATTCACCCCTCCACTTT. Translating it yields CASSGNGYNSPLHF.

This clonotype was found many times. This chain joins TRBV12-3 or TRBV12-4 and TRBJ2-2; 14 positions match TRBD2. V was pared by 5 bases and J by 5 bases, with 1 base of the junction left unmatched. This CDR3 comprises 15 residues. The CDR3 loop reads CASSGLAGGTGELFF. The CDR3 DNA sequence: TGTGCCAGCAGTGGACTAGCGGGAGGAACCGGGGAGCTGTTTTTT.

This clonotype was seen at least ten times. The rearrangement uses TRBV12-3 or TRBV12-4 and TRBJ2-7, with 10 bases aligning to TRBD2. The CDR3 contains 14 residues. Germline trimming cut 1 base from V and 7 bases from J; bases unmatched to any gene: 4. Written as DNA, the CDR3 is TGTGCCAGCAGTTTAGTAGCGGGAGGATCTGAGCAGTACTTC. Its translation: CASSLVAGGSEQYF.

The table lists this clonotype with many counts. The rearrangement uses TRBV29-1 and TRBJ2-5; D not resolved. Germline assignment: CDR1 SQVTM and CDR2 ANQGSEA. The CDR3 has 12 residues. CDR3 DNA sequence: TGCAGTGGAAAAGCTAACCAAGAGACCCAGTACTTC. This sequence encodes CSGKANQETQYF.

The CDR3 DNA follows: TGCAGCGTTGGACTAGCGGGAAGGAGCGAGCAGTACTTC. This translates into CSVGLAGRSEQYF. The J gene is TRBJ2-7, the V gene TRBV29-1, with TRBD2 matching over 11 bases. Unmatched junction bases numbered 5, after V lost 4 bases and J lost 6 bases. This CDR3 has 13 amino acids. Germline V CDR1 and CDR2: SQVTM, ANQGSEA.

V is TRBV7-2 and J is TRBJ2-7; D gene unclear. The CDR3 is made up of 16 amino acids. Per germline, CDR1 SGHTA and CDR2 FQGNSA. Trimming removed 2 bases at V and 1 base at J, with 15 bases between. The CDR3 region has the DNA TGTGCCAGCAGCTTATCGCTAGACCTCATATCCTACGAGCAGTACTTC. The encoded protein is CASSLSLDLISYEQYF. Full variable domain (outside the CDR3, taken from reference TRBV7-2 and TRBJ2-7): GAGVSQSPSNKVTEKGKDVELRCDPISGHTALYWYRQSLGQGLEFLIYFQGNSAPDKSGLPSDRFSAERTGGSVSTLTIQRTQQEDSAVYLCASSLSLDLISYEQYFGPGTRLTVT.

This clonotype was seen many times. The rearrangement links TRBV11-1 to TRBJ2-1; 10 bases agree with TRBD2. The CDR3 loop spans 16 amino acids. Losses at the gene ends were 5 bases for V and 3 bases for J; bases not matched to a gene: 7. Germline-derived CDR1 and CDR2 are SGHAT and FQDESV (reference sequence). The CDR3 DNA reads as TGTGCCAGCAGCCATGGAGCGGGAGGGGACTACAATGAGCAGTTCTTC. Amino acid sequence: CASSHGAGGDYNEQFF.

The table lists this clonotype with a few counts. CDR3 amino acids: CASTQTGTDTQYF. The DNA for the CDR3 is TGTGCCAGCACCCAGACGGGAACAGATACGCAGTATTTT. The V and J genes are TRBV12-3 or TRBV12-4 and TRBJ2-3, with TRBD2 as a possible D gene (5 bases). This CDR3 has 13 residues. V lost 7 bases, J lost 3 bases, and 11 bases lay in between.

This clonotype was detected many times. The chain links TRBV18 to TRBJ2-7, with D tentatively TRBD1 (6 bases). With 1 base removed from V and 5 bases from J, the gap between germline ends came to 12 bases. This CDR3 contains 14 residues. Germline-derived CDR1 and CDR2 are KGHSH and LQKENI. CDR3 region: CASSPLLAGDEQYF. CDR3 sequence (DNA): TGTGCCAGCTCACCACTTCTAGCAGGGGACGAGCAGTACTTC.

DNA for the CDR3: TGCAGTGCCTTCGAGGGGGCCTCCTACGAGCAGTACTTC. Encoded protein: CSAFEGASYEQYF. The chain carries TRBV20-1 and TRBJ2-7; 7 positions match TRBD1. This CDR3 contains 13 residues. In germline, CDR1 is DFQATT, CDR2 SNEGSKA (reference sequence). The trim removed 6 bases at V and 0 bases at J, leaving 5 bases unmatched.